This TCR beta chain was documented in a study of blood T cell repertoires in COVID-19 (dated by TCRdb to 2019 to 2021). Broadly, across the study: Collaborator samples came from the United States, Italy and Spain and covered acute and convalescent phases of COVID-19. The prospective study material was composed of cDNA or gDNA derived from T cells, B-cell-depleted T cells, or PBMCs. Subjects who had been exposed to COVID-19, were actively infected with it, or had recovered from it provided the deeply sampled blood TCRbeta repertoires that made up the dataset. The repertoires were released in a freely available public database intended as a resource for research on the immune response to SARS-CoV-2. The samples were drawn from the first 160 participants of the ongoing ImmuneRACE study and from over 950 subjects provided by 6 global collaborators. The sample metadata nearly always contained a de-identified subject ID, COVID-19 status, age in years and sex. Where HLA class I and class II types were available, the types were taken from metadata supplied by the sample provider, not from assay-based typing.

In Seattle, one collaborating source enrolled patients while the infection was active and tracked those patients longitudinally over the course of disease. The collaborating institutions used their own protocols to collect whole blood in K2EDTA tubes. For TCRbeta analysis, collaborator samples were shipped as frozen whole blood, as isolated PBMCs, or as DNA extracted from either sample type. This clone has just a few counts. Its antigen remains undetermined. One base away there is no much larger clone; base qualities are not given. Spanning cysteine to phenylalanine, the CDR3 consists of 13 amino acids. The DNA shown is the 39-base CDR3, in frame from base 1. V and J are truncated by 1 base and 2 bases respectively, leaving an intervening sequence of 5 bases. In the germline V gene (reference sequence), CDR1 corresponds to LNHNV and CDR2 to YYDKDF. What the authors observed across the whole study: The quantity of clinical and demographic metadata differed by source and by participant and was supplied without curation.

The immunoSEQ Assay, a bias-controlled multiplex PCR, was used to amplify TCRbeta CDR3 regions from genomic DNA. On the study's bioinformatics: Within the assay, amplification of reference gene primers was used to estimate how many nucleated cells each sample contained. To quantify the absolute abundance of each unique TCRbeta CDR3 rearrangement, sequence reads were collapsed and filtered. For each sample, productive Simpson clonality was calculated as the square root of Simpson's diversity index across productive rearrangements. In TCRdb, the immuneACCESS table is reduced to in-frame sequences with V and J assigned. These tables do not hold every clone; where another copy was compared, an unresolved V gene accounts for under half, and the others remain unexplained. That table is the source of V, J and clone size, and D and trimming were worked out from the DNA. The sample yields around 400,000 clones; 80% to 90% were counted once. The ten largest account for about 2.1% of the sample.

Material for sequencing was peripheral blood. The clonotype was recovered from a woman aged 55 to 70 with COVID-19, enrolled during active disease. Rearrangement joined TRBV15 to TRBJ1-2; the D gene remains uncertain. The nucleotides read TGTGCCACCAGCAGAGGAGGGAACTATGGCTACACCTTC. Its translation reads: CATSRGGNYGYTF.